This T cell receptor beta chain was recovered during a study of TIL therapy for anti-PD-1-resistant metastatic lung cancer. The immunoSEQ assay was v3. Data came from immunoSEQ multiplex PCR; TCRdb stores just in-frame clones and leaves some out. The sample holds about 59,000 clones, around 79% seen once. This clone was picked up one time. Time point described: pre-treatment sample, taken before nivolumab and TIL therapy. Sequencing used blood, obtained at baseline. The TCR originated in a person aged 25-79 years with non-small cell lung cancer.

The CDR3 region has the DNA TGTGCCAGCAGCTATCTAGCGAACAATGAGCAGTTCTTC. Amino acid sequence: CASSYLANNEQFF. The gene calls are TRBV7-3 and TRBJ2-1; a possible D gene is TRBD2 (6 bases). Trimming removed 4 bases from V and 5 bases from J, with 9 bases in between. CDR3 size: 13 residues. Per germline, CDR1 SGHTA and CDR2 FQGTGA.